One and the same sample provided the 15 T cell receptor beta chains below, sequenced in a study of graft-versus-host responses after intestinal transplantation. Assay: immunoSEQ multiplex PCR; the TCRdb copy retains only in-frame clones and omits some. This table holds about 19,000 clones, roughly 87% found once. Sequenced material: PBMCs, taken 14 days after transplant. These receptors were taken from a human patient who received an intestinal transplant, so some T cells may come from the graft donor.

The V and J genes are TRBV6-1 and TRBJ2-1; weak D call: TRBD1 (6 bases). The V gene's germline CDR1 is MNHNS and CDR2 SASEGT. CDR3 length: 11 residues. V was pared by 3 bases and J by 14 bases, with 11 bases between. The CDR3 DNA sequence: TGTGCCAGCAGTGACAGGGGTAGGGAGTTCTTC. Protein: CASSDRGREFF.

The chain is built from TRBV6-5 and TRBJ2-7; TRBD2 aligns across 13 bases. The length of the CDR3 is 15 residues. Germline V gene lookup returns CDR1 MNHEY and CDR2 SVGAGI. V dropped 5 bases and J dropped 5; count of bases not matched to a gene: 6. CDR3 sequence: CASSPGLAGVNEQYF. CDR3 bases: TGTGCCAGCAGTCCAGGACTAGCGGGAGTAAACGAGCAGTACTTC.

This clone was seen a single time. The CDR3, as DNA: TGTGCCAGCAGTGTGGGGGACGGAGCCTACGAGCAGTACTTC. It translates to CASSVGDGAYEQYF. This chain links TRBV25-1 with TRBJ2-5; D may match TRBD1 or TRBD2 (5 bases each). Near its end, the DNA agrees better with TRBJ2-7, so the J call may be wrong. From germline, CDR1 is MGHDK and CDR2 SYGVNS. The CDR3 consists of 14 residues.

The chain combines TRBV7-9 with TRBJ1-2; TRBD1 aligns across 7 bases. Trimming at V came to 1 base and at J to 6 bases, leaving 2 bases not matched to a gene. Germline CDR1 reads SEHNR; CDR2 reads FQNEAQ (reference sequence). This CDR3 has 13 amino acids. The CDR3 sequence: CASSLDRGDGYTF. The CDR3 region has the DNA TGTGCCAGCAGCTTAGACAGGGGAGATGGCTACACCTTC.

In its sample, this clone was seen a few times. This rearrangement joins TRBV10-1 to TRBJ2-7, with a tentative D call TRBD1 (6 bases). The CDR3 totals 14 residues. Between the trimmed V and J ends, which lost 2 bases and 6 bases, there was a span of 14 bases. Germline loops: CDR1 WNHNN, CDR2 SYGVQD (reference sequence). The DNA of the CDR3 is TGCGCCAGCAGTGAGGGCCGGACAGCTCGCGAGCAGTACTTC. This translates into CASSEGRTAREQYF.

This chain connects TRBV20-1 to TRBJ2-7; the D call may be TRBD1 or TRBD2 (5 bases each). This CDR3 comprises 11 residues. CDR1 is DFQATT and CDR2 is SNEGSKA in the germline V gene (reference sequence). The V and J ends lost 5 bases and 3 bases respectively, with 8 bases between them. CDR3 residues: CSARDGYEQYF. CDR3 bases: TGCAGTGCTCGGGACGGCTACGAGCAGTACTTC.

This clone was seen more than once but under ten times. This chain links TRBV27 with TRBJ2-7; TRBD1 matches 8 bases. Germline values: CDR1 MNHEY, CDR2 SMNVEV (reference sequence). The CDR3 covers 15 residues. With 2 bases clipped from V and 3 bases from J, the junction kept 6 bases outside the gene matches. For the CDR3, the DNA is TGTGCCAGCAGTTTAGGGACAGGATCCCTCTACGAGCAGTACTTC. As protein: CASSLGTGSLYEQYF.

The chain recombines TRBV11-2 with TRBJ1-2; tentatively, D is TRBD1 (5 bases). The CDR3 spans 15 residues. Trimming pared 1 base from V and 3 bases from J, leaving 12 bases between. Germline CDR1 reads SGHAT; CDR2 reads FQNNGV. For the CDR3, the DNA is TGTGCCAGCAGCTTAGGCTGGGGGACCGACTATGGCTACACCTTC. Translating it yields CASSLGWGTDYGYTF.

The chain joins TRBV9 to TRBJ1-1; D gene uncertain. Germline CDR1 reads SGDLS; CDR2 reads YYNGEE. V was cut by 0 bases and J by 0 bases, with 6 bases left in between. The CDR3 totals 14 residues. The CDR3 DNA sequence: TGTGCCAGCAGCGTAGGAGGGATGAACACTGAAGCTTTCTTT. Amino acid sequence: CASSVGGMNTEAFF.

The chain employs TRBV27 and TRBJ1-2, with 9 bases aligning to TRBD1. CDR3 length equals 13 residues. Germline CDR1 MNHEY, CDR2 SMNVEV (reference sequence). The trim removed 4 bases at V and 5 bases at J, leaving 2 bases unmatched. The CDR3: CASSWGQGYGYTF. The CDR3 DNA sequence: TGTGCCAGCAGTTGGGGACAGGGATATGGCTACACCTTC.

The V and J genes are TRBV5-4 and TRBJ1-4, with a tentative D call TRBD1 (5 bases). Germline values: CDR1 SGHNT, CDR2 YYREEE (reference sequence). The CDR3 consists of 14 residues. Trimming removed 5 bases from V and 1 base from J, with 9 bases in between. DNA of the CDR3: TGTGCCAGCAGTCGGGGGGTAACTAATGAAAAACTGTTTTTT. Amino acid sequence: CASSRGVTNEKLFF. The entire variable domain, with the rest obtained from reference TRBV5-4 and TRBJ1-4, is as follows: ETGVTQSPTHLIKTRGQQVTLRCSSQSGHNTVSWYQQALGQGPQFIFQYYREEENGRGNFPPRFSGLQFPNYSSELNVNALELDDSALYLCASSRGVTNEKLFFGSGTQLSVL.

The chain carries TRBV5-1 and TRBJ2-1, with TRBD2 matching 15 bases. Germline-derived CDR1 and CDR2 are SGHRS and YFSETQ. CDR3 size: 20 residues. The ends lost 1 base at V and 8 bases at J; junction bases unmatched: 16. CDR3 region: CASSLLAQGLAGGTLDEQFF. The CDR3 region has the DNA TGCGCCAGCAGCTTGTTAGCCCAGGGACTAGCGGGAGGAACCCTCGATGAGCAGTTCTTC.

The chain recombines TRBV5-8 with TRBJ1-1; unclear D gene. The CDR3 runs 11 residues. CDR1 is SGHTS, CDR2 YDEGEE, per germline. The V end lost 6 bases, the J end lost 1 base, and 4 bases lay between the germline ends. The CDR3 DNA follows: TGTGCCAGCATGGAGAACACTGAAGCTTTCTTT. Its translation is CASMENTEAFF.

This clone has only one observation. This rearrangement joins TRBV11-2 to TRBJ2-7; D is unclear. The CDR3 covers 11 residues. Trimming took off 1 base at V and 7 bases at J, with 5 bases between the two ends. CDR1 and CDR2 (germline): SGHAT, FQNNGV. The CDR3 DNA sequence: TGTGCCAGCAGCTTAGGGACGGAGCAGTACTTC. Translated, it gives CASSLGTEQYF.

This clone was observed a few times. The V and J genes are TRBV6-5 and TRBJ2-5, with 8 bases matching TRBD2. Germline-derived CDR1 and CDR2 are MNHEY and SVGAGI. CDR3 length equals 14 residues. After removal of 8 bases from V and 1 base from J, the junction contained 6 bases not matched to a gene. The CDR3 region is CASGRAGGQETQYF. In DNA form, the CDR3 reads TGTGCCAGCGGTAGGGCGGGGGGCCAAGAGACCCAGTACTTC.